The clone carrying this TCR beta chain has a single count. Looked up from germline, CDR1 is MNHEY and CDR2 is SMNVEV (reference sequence). There are 15 residues in the CDR3. Trimming cost V 5 bases and J 6 bases, with 17 bases left between them. This specimen belongs to a study of T cell changes during pregnancy in multiple sclerosis. Assay: immunoSEQ multiplex PCR; the TCRdb copy retains only in-frame clones and omits some. This repertoire shows 60,000 or so clones, just under 90% found once; its top ten account for over 4%. Source material: peripheral blood from another person, used as feeder cells. This rearrangement joins TRBV27 to TRBJ1-5; TRBD1 might be the D (6 bases). The TCR comes from a human donor whose cells served as feeder cells for cultures in a pregnancy study. The CDR3 nucleotides read TGTGCCAGCAGTCCCACCGGGACACCTTCTCAGCCCCAGCATTTT. As protein: CASSPTGTPSQPQHF.